The 20 T cell receptor beta chains below come from one sample, sequenced in a study of Graves' ophthalmopathy and Graves' hyperthyroidism. Amplification of TCR beta CDR3 regions used RNA transcripts. The authors performed first-round RT-PCR with HTBI primers and then a second-round multiplex PCR. One entry per CDR3 protein, called by TCRdb with MiXCR from the multiplex PCR reads. The top ten clones hold about 40% of a sample with some 750,000 distinct CDR3 sequences, 35% to 50% of them seen once. The sequencing sample was made of peripheral blood. The receptors stem from an adult man with Graves' ophthalmopathy.

Comment on this clonotype: One end of the junction varies from germline; a read error may be responsible. This chain's CDR3 is CAVRGGASSHEQYF. The DNA for the CDR3 is TGTGCCGTCAGAGGAGGGGCTAGCTCCCACGAGCAGTACTTC. The chain joins TRBV10-3 to TRBJ2-7, with a possible D match to TRBD2 (6 bases). CDR1 is ENHRY and CDR2 is SYGVKD in the germline V gene. The CDR3 is 14 residues long.

The rearrangement joins TRBV5-4 to TRBJ2-7; 7 positions agree with TRBD1. The germline V gene encodes CDR1 SGHNT and CDR2 YYREEE (reference sequence). This CDR3 has 14 amino acids. Trimming cost V 3 bases and J 3 bases; bases outside gene matches: 6. The CDR3: CASSYWDSLYEQYF. The CDR3 bases are TGTGCCAGCAGCTACTGGGACAGCCTCTACGAGCAGTACTTC.

This clonotype was counted only a few times. The V and J genes are TRBV27 and TRBJ1-6; 9 bases are shared with TRBD1. The germline V gene has CDR1 MNHEY and CDR2 SMNVEV (reference sequence). V trimming: 6 bases; J trimming: 8 bases; junction bases outside the gene matches: 5. The CDR3 length is 14 residues. In nucleotides, the CDR3 is TGTGCCAGCAGCGACTGGACAGGGGATTCACCCCTCCACTTT. Translating gives CASSDWTGDSPLHF.

This clonotype was detected only a few times. A junction boundary mismatches the germline segment, possibly from a read error. V gene TRBV5-1 combines with J gene TRBJ1-2, with D possibly TRBD1 on 5 matching bases. This CDR3 spans 15 amino acids. In germline, CDR1 is SGHRS, CDR2 YFSETQ. DNA for the CDR3: TGTGCCAGCAGCTCTCAGGGCTTTGGGATCTATGGCTACACCTTC. It specifies CASSSQGFGIYGYTF.

There are a few counts of this clonotype. The genes are TRBV25-1 and TRBJ2-2, with 9 bases aligning to TRBD2. CDR3 length equals 15 residues. J lost 6 bases, V lost 6 bases, and 8 bases had no gene match. The germline gives CDR1 MGHDK, CDR2 SYGVNS. CDR3 in DNA: TGTGCCAGCAGATCCCGAGGACTAGCGCCCGGGGAGCTGTTTTTT. It codes for CASRSRGLAPGELFF.

V usage is TRBV15 and J usage is TRBJ2-7; TRBD1 aligns across 7 bases. Germline V lookup: CDR1 LNHNV, CDR2 YYDKDF (reference sequence). CDR3 length: 13 residues. V gave up 3 bases and J gave up 2 bases; unmatched junction bases: 1. CDR3 nucleotides: TGTGCCACCAGCAGCCAGGGGGCCTACGAGCAGTACTTC. Translated, it gives CATSSQGAYEQYF.

Worth noting for this clonotype: At one boundary the junction diverges from the germline segment, which might be a read error. V and J are TRBV6-2 or TRBV6-3 and TRBJ2-5; a possible D gene is TRBD1 (5 bases). The CDR3 runs 12 residues. Per germline, CDR1 MNHEY and CDR2 SVGEGT. CDR3: CASSSPRQLNIF. The DNA for the CDR3 is TGTGCCAGCAGTTCTCCGAGACAGCTAAATATCTTC.

This clonotype appeared many times. CDR3 sequence reads: CASSHRQGHGYTF. The CDR3 DNA reads as TGTGCCAGCAGCCATCGACAGGGGCATGGCTACACCTTC. The chain links TRBV12-3 or TRBV12-4 to TRBJ1-2; 8 bases fit TRBD1. CDR3 length: 13 amino acids. The V and J ends lost 6 bases and 6 bases, in that order; junction bases with no gene match: 6.

As concerns this clonotype: One base away lies a much larger clone, so this may be a sequencing read error. The J gene is TRBJ2-7, the V gene TRBV29-1; 7 bases fit TRBD2. V gave up 3 bases and J gave up 5 bases; unmatched junction bases: 7. Germline V gene data show CDR1 as SQVTM and CDR2 as ANQGSEA. This CDR3 spans 13 amino acids. In DNA, the CDR3 is TGCAGCGTTGACGGCGGGAGTCGCCACGAGCAGTACTTC. Protein: CSVDGGSRHEQYF.

This clonotype was recorded many times. The CDR3 bases are TGTGCCAGCAGCTCCCGACGAGGACAGGGGGCCGGCGAGCAGTACTTC. Amino acid sequence: CASSSRRGQGAGEQYF. This chain connects TRBV7-8 to TRBJ2-7, with TRBD1 identical over 11 bases. Germline V gene data show CDR1 as SGHVS and CDR2 as FQNEAQ. CDR3 length: 16 amino acids. V was pared by 4 bases and J by 6 bases, with 11 bases of the junction left unmatched.

The V call is TRBV20-1, the J call TRBJ2-7, with 8 bases lining up with TRBD1. Looked up from germline, CDR1 is DFQATT and CDR2 is SNEGSKA (reference sequence). V shed 1 base, J shed 3 bases, and the junction held 14 bases outside the gene matches. CDR3 length: 17 residues. The CDR3 bases are TGCAGTGCTAGAGTAGCCGGGACAGGCGCCTCCGTCTACGAGCAGTACTTC. It specifies CSARVAGTGASVYEQYF.

This clonotype was seen more than once but under ten times. The chain joins TRBV12-3 or TRBV12-4 to TRBJ2-3; the match to TRBD2 covers 7 bases. The V gene end was trimmed by 6 bases and the J gene end by 0 bases; junction bases not matched to a gene: 6. CDR3 length equals 15 residues. The CDR3 sequence is CASSFLGGSTDTQYF. The CDR3, as DNA: TGTGCCAGCAGCTTCCTGGGGGGGAGCACAGATACGCAGTATTTT.

The sample holds many counts of this clonotype. The chain combines TRBV7-2 with TRBJ2-7; tentative D call: TRBD1 (5 bases). There are 14 residues in the CDR3. Germline CDR1 and CDR2: SGHTA and FQGNSA. Between the trimmed V and J ends, which lost 1 base and 5 bases, there was a span of 12 bases. The DNA of the CDR3 is TGTGCCAGCAGCTTAGAGCAGGGTGGCCACGAGCAGTACTTC. It specifies CASSLEQGGHEQYF. The complete variable domain, with remaining parts taken from reference TRBV7-2 and TRBJ2-7, reads GAGVSQSPSNKVTEKGKDVELRCDPISGHTALYWYRQSLGQGLEFLIYFQGNSAPDKSGLPSDRFSAERTGGSVSTLTIQRTQQEDSAVYLCASSLEQGGHEQYFGPGTRLTVT.

In the case of this clonotype: Germline and junction disagree at one end, which may indicate a read error. This chain links TRBV15 with TRBJ2-6, with D possibly TRBD2 on 6 matching bases. There are 12 residues in the CDR3. Germline V CDR1 and CDR2: LNHNV, YYDKDF (reference sequence). This CDR3 reads CATSSKPGLRAF. For the CDR3, the DNA is TGTGCCACCAGCAGTAAGCCGGGACTTAGAGCTTTC.

The chain recombines TRBV2 with TRBJ2-6; 9 positions match TRBD1. CDR1 and CDR2 from the germline V gene are SNHLY and FYNNEI. With V trimmed by 5 bases and J by 10 bases, 6 bases remained unmatched. CDR3 size: 14 residues. Here the CDR3 DNA reads TGTGCCAGCAGTTTCGACAGGGGGGGTAACGTCCTGACTTTC. It is translated as CASSFDRGGNVLTF.

This chain uses TRBV6-1 with TRBJ2-5, with 12 bases fitting TRBD1. The DNA end is a closer match to TRBJ2-7, so the J assignment may be wrong. The V gene's germline CDR1 is MNHNS and CDR2 SASEGT. CDR3 length: 16 amino acids. CDR3 sequence reads: CASRLSGTGGSYEQYF. CDR3 nucleotide sequence: TGTGCCAGCAGGCTATCGGGGACAGGGGGCTCTTACGAGCAGTACTTC.

Comments on this clonotype: Germline and junction disagree at one end, which may indicate a read error. In nucleotides, the CDR3 is TGTGCCAGCAGCCTAAGGGGGTATAATCCACCCCTCCACTTT. This encodes CASSLRGYNPPLHF. V is TRBV11-1 and J is TRBJ1-6; tentatively, D is TRBD1 (6 bases). Looked up from germline, CDR1 is SGHAT and CDR2 is FQDESV (reference sequence). CDR3 length: 14 residues.

This clonotype has a handful of counts. This chain joins TRBV5-4 and TRBJ2-7; D possibly corresponds to TRBD1 (6 bases). The CDR3 covers 15 residues. Trimming cost V 5 bases and J 2 bases, with 17 bases left between them. The germline V gene encodes CDR1 SGHNT and CDR2 YYREEE (reference sequence). Written as DNA, the CDR3 is TGTGCCAGCAGTCCTCCGGGGACAACGGCCTACGAGCAGTACTTC. Its translation is CASSPPGTTAYEQYF.

With respect to this clonotype: This clone may be a read error of a much larger clone one base away. The rearrangement uses TRBV15 and TRBJ1-1; D unclear. Germline V gene lookup returns CDR1 LNHNV and CDR2 YYDKDF (reference sequence). The CDR3 sequence is 16 residues long. Trimming took 2 bases from V and 10 from J, leaving 23 bases between them. The CDR3 DNA sequence: TGTGCCACCAGCAGAACCTGGGCGTCTTTGGTGTCTGGAGCTTTCTTT. It codes for CATSRTWASLVSGAFF.

For this clonotype: A much larger clone lies a single base off, so this may be a read error. The chain couples TRBV7-9 to TRBJ1-2, with D perhaps matching TRBD1 (5 bases). The V gene lost 6 bases and the J gene lost 3 bases, with 20 bases spanning the gap. Germline V gene sequence: CDR1 SEHNR, CDR2 FQNEAQ (reference sequence). CDR3 length equals 16 residues. The CDR3 reads CASRTTGTRTDYGYTF. In nucleotides, the CDR3 is TGTGCCAGCAGAACCACCGGGACGCGGACTGACTATGGCTACACCTTC.